This T cell receptor (beta chain) stems from a study of PD-1 blockade in classical Hodgkin lymphoma. Comment on this clone: The antigen is not known.

The CDR3 consists of 13 residues. V dropped 1 base and J dropped 2 bases, with 8 bases sitting between them. Germline V CDR1 and CDR2: SQVTM, ANQGSEA. General study results and limits: According to reports, newly diagnosed patients had lower baseline TCR diversity than healthy donors, and relapsed/refractory patients had lower baseline TCR diversity still.

The time point was: cycle 4 day 1 (C4D1), after less than 7 weeks of nivolumab. All patients experienced relapse after autologous stem cell transplantation, and brentuximab vedotin exposure was variable. Best responses included complete response and partial response; otherwise, the best response was progressive disease. Sequenced by immunoSEQ multiplex PCR; TCRdb stores in-frame clones only, minus some. The data hold under 130,000 clones, with roughly 90% observed a single time. Specimen: peripheral blood mononuclear cells (PBMCs), collected before the fourth cycle of nivolumab. The chain has TRBV29-1 and TRBJ1-2; D not certain. The TCR sequence derives from a human donor with classical Hodgkin lymphoma. CDR3 DNA: TGCAGCGTTGAAGGGACCGACAACTATGGCTACACCTTC. Translation: CSVEGTDNYGYTF.